A selection of T cell receptor beta chains follows, all from one sample in a study of post-analysis software for immune sequencing data. TCRdb re-derived calls from the PCR reads in MiXCR, one entry per CDR3 protein. Of under 200,000 distinct CDR3 sequences in the sample, around 36% are singletons; the top ten hold over 25%. The input for sequencing was blood, taken after autologous hematopoietic stem cell transplantation. The receptors come from a girl aged 5 to 17 with multiple sclerosis. The CDR3 runs from the conserved cysteine through the conserved F or W. The D gene is left open where the match is weak. Clone size is shown for a subset of rows, as once, few, many or a class of expanded clone.

V gene: TRBV29-1
D gene: NA
clone size: few
J gene: TRBJ1-1
CDR3 protein: CSVDRGAVAFF
CDR3 DNA: TGCAGCGTTGACAGGGGCGCGGTGGCTTTCTTT

V gene: TRBV5-5
D gene: TRBD2
clone size: few
J gene: TRBJ2-3
CDR3 protein: CASSLAIGLAEVGDTQYF
CDR3 DNA: TGTGCCAGCAGCTTGGCCATTGGGCTAGCGGAGGTGGGGGATACGCAGTATTTT

V gene: TRBV5-1
D gene: TRBD1
clone size: once
J gene: TRBJ1-2
CDR3 protein: CASSRTGTGFGGYTF
CDR3 DNA: TGCGCCAGCAGCAGAACCGGGACAGGGTTCGGTGGCTACACCTTC

V gene: TRBV28
D gene: NA
clone size: many
J gene: TRBJ2-4
CDR3 protein: CASSPYTGNIQYF
CDR3 DNA: TGTGCCAGCAGCCCTTACACTGGGAACATTCAGTACTTC

V gene: TRBV7-8
D gene: NA
clone size: many
J gene: TRBJ1-5
CDR3 protein: CASSLGGQPQHF
CDR3 DNA: TGTGCCAGCAGCTTAGGGGGACAGCCCCAGCATTTT

V gene: TRBV10-3
D gene: NA
clone size: few
J gene: TRBJ2-2
CDR3 protein: CAISEPDRGNTGELFF
CDR3 DNA: TGTGCCATCAGTGAGCCGGATAGGGGGAACACCGGGGAGCTGTTTTTT

V gene: TRBV4-3
D gene: TRBD2
clone size: few
J gene: TRBJ2-1
CDR3 protein: CASSQDGGRYNEQFF
CDR3 DNA: TGCGCCAGCAGCCAAGACGGCGGGAGATACAATGAGCAGTTCTTC

V gene: TRBV11-2
D gene: NA
clone size: NA
J gene: TRBJ2-5
CDR3 protein: CASSFRGRTQETQYF
CDR3 DNA: TGTGCCAGCAGCTTTAGAGGGAGAACCCAAGAGACCCAGTACTTC

V gene: TRBV7-2
D gene: TRBD2
clone size: NA
J gene: TRBJ2-1
CDR3 protein: CASSFWTSGSRNEQFF
CDR3 DNA: TGTGCCAGCAGCTTCTGGACTAGCGGGAGTAGGAATGAGCAGTTCTTC

V gene: TRBV7-9
D gene: NA
clone size: NA
J gene: TRBJ1-1
CDR3 protein: CASSLQANRNTEAFF
CDR3 DNA: TGTGCCAGCAGCTTACAGGCAAACCGGAACACTGAAGCTTTCTTT

V gene: TRBV27
D gene: NA
clone size: few
J gene: TRBJ2-1
CDR3 protein: CASSLSMGGAYNEQFF
CDR3 DNA: TGTGCCAGCAGTTTATCGATGGGAGGCGCCTACAATGAGCAGTTCTTC

V gene: TRBV25-1
D gene: TRBD1
clone size: few
J gene: TRBJ2-2
CDR3 protein: CATAGDSPTGELFF
CDR3 DNA: TGTGCCACCGCTGGGGACAGCCCCACCGGGGAGCTGTTTTTT

V gene: TRBV5-1
D gene: TRBD1
clone size: NA
J gene: TRBJ2-3
CDR3 protein: CASSLAGGQGILDTQYF
CDR3 DNA: TGCGCCAGCAGCTTGGCCGGGGGACAGGGTATCCTGGATACGCAGTATTTT

V gene: TRBV15
D gene: TRBD2
clone size: few
J gene: TRBJ2-3
CDR3 protein: CATSRVLVAGESSTDTQYF
CDR3 DNA: TGTGCCACCAGCAGAGTCCTTGTCGCGGGGGAATCGTCTACAGATACGCAGTATTTT

V gene: TRBV12-3/TRBV12-4
D gene: NA
clone size: NA
J gene: TRBJ1-2
CDR3 protein: CASSLQVVRYGYTF
CDR3 DNA: TGTGCCAGCAGTTTACAAGTGGTGCGCTATGGCTACACCTTC

V gene: TRBV19
D gene: NA
clone size: NA
J gene: TRBJ1-2
CDR3 protein: CASSIGGAGYTF
CDR3 DNA: TGTGCCAGTAGTATAGGGGGGGCTGGCTACACCTTC

V gene: TRBV7-8
D gene: NA
clone size: NA
J gene: TRBJ2-3
CDR3 protein: CASSLAWTDTQYF
CDR3 DNA: TGTGCCAGCAGCTTAGCTTGGACAGATACGCAGTATTTT

V gene: TRBV7-8
D gene: NA
clone size: many
J gene: TRBJ2-1
CDR3 protein: CASSSGLGVSYNEQFF
CDR3 DNA: TGTGCCAGCAGCTCGGGACTGGGGGTCTCCTACAATGAGCAGTTCTTC

V gene: TRBV28
D gene: NA
clone size: NA
J gene: TRBJ1-4
CDR3 protein: CASERATNEKLFF
CDR3 DNA: TGTGCCAGCGAAAGAGCGACTAATGAAAAACTGTTTTTT

V gene: TRBV28
D gene: NA
clone size: few
J gene: TRBJ2-7
CDR3 protein: CASGYEQYF
CDR3 DNA: TGTGCCAGCGGTTACGAGCAGTACTTC

V gene: TRBV29-1
D gene: NA
clone size: NA
J gene: TRBJ2-7
CDR3 protein: CSVEGGNGQYF
CDR3 DNA: TGCAGCGTTGAAGGAGGGAACGGGCAGTACTTC

V gene: TRBV10-3
D gene: TRBD1
clone size: few
J gene: TRBJ2-5
CDR3 protein: CAIGPHPGGVGETQYF
CDR3 DNA: TGTGCCATCGGCCCACACCCAGGGGGAGTCGGAGAGACCCAGTACTTC

V gene: TRBV6-5
D gene: NA
clone size: few
J gene: TRBJ2-7
CDR3 protein: CASSLGPGGSYEQYF
CDR3 DNA: TGTGCCAGCAGTCTAGGACCCGGAGGCTCCTACGAGCAGTACTTC

V gene: TRBV7-2
D gene: NA
clone size: few
J gene: TRBJ1-2
CDR3 protein: CASSLGRGSDYGYTF
CDR3 DNA: TGTGCCAGCAGCTTAGGAAGAGGGAGTGACTATGGCTACACCTTC